One and the same sample provided the 29 T cell receptor beta chains below, sequenced in a study of identifying expanded T cells in peripheral blood. Only in-frame clones appear in the TCRdb table, and some are missing; sequencing was by immunoSEQ multiplex PCR. Of more than 45,000 clones listed, around 81% are singletons. Sequencing input: blood. The receptor set was obtained from a person between 18 and 75 years old in good health.

Only one count was recorded for this clone. The V and J genes are TRBV5-1 and TRBJ1-6, with D maybe TRBD1 (6 bases). CDR3 length: 15 amino acids. The V gene lost 0 bases and the J gene lost 6 bases, with 10 bases spanning the gap. Germline CDR1 is SGHRS and CDR2 is YFSETQ. This chain's CDR3 is CASSLAAGANSPLHF. CDR3 nucleotide sequence: TGCGCCAGCAGCTTGGCCGCAGGGGCTAATTCACCCCTCCACTTT.

The V and J genes are TRBV5-6 and TRBJ2-7, with D possibly called TRBD1 or TRBD2 (5 bases each). The CDR3 sequence is 13 residues long. Per the germline V gene, CDR1 is SGHDT and CDR2 is YYEEEE. V lost 3 bases and J 3 bases, leaving 10 bases between the germline ends. In DNA form, the CDR3 reads TGTGCCAGCAGCTCCCGGGACGGCTACGAGCAGTACGTC. This codes for CASSSRDGYEQYV.

This chain joins TRBV30 and TRBJ1-1; D not certain. This CDR3 region has 13 residues. V gave up 4 bases and J gave up 4 bases, with 13 bases separating them. CDR1 is GTSNPN, CDR2 SVGIG, per germline (reference sequence). DNA of the CDR3: TGTGCCTGGACCGCCGACTGGAGCACTGAAGCTTTCTTT. This sequence encodes CAWTADWSTEAFF. Full variable domain (missing parts from reference TRBV30 and TRBJ1-1): SQTIHQWPATLVQPVGSPLSLECTVEGTSNPNLYWYRQAAGRGLQLLFYSVGIGQISSEVPQNLSASRPQDRQFILSSKKLLLSDSGFYLCAWTADWSTEAFFGQGTRLTVV.

This sequence joins TRBV2 and TRBJ1-3; 9 bases agree with TRBD1. Trimming at V came to 5 bases and at J to 1 base, leaving 9 bases not matched to a gene. The CDR3 spans 17 residues. CDR1 is SNHLY and CDR2 is FYNNEI in the germline V gene. The CDR3, as DNA: TGTGCCAGCAGTCCCGGGACAGGGCTCTCGTCTGGAAACACCATATATTTT. Protein product: CASSPGTGLSSGNTIYF.

This chain joins TRBV7-9 and TRBJ1-2, with D possibly TRBD1 on 6 matching bases. V was cut by 1 base and J by 5 bases, with 8 bases left in between. The germline gives CDR1 SEHNR, CDR2 FQNEAQ (reference sequence). This CDR3 is built from 13 residues. The DNA for the CDR3 is TGTGCCAGCAGCTTAGTTCAGGGGTATGGCTACACCTTC. This gives the protein CASSLVQGYGYTF. Looking up the rest from reference TRBV7-9 and TRBJ1-2 gives the full variable domain: DTGVSQNPRHKITKRGQNVTFRCDPISEHNRLYWYRQTLGQGPEFLTYFQNEAQLEKSRLLSDRFSAERPKGSFSTLEIQRTEQGDSAMYLCASSLVQGYGYTFGSGTRLTVV.

The rearrangement links TRBV5-1 to TRBJ2-3, with D perhaps matching TRBD2 (6 bases). V was cut by 4 bases and J by 5 bases, with 14 bases left in between. The CDR3 loop spans 14 amino acids. Germline CDR1 is SGHRS and CDR2 is YFSETQ. The CDR3 sequence: CASSLGTFLDTQYF. CDR3 bases: TGCGCCAGCAGCCTCGGGACTTTCCTAGATACGCAGTATTTT. The full variable domain, rest sourced from reference TRBV5-1 and TRBJ2-3, is KAGVTQTPRYLIKTRGQQVTLSCSPISGHRSVSWYQQTPGQGLQFLFEYFSETQRNKGNFPGRFSGRQFSNSRSEMNVSTLELGDSALYLCASSLGTFLDTQYFGPGTRLTVL.

This clone was counted only a few times. This chain joins TRBV6-5 and TRBJ1-2; D unresolved. The germline gives CDR1 MNHEY, CDR2 SVGAGI. Trimming shortened V by 7 bases and J by 7 bases, and 13 bases separated the two germline ends. This CDR3 is 12 amino acids long. The CDR3 DNA reads TGTGCCAGCATCAACTCGGCGGGTGGCTACACCTTC. Its protein is CASINSAGGYTF.

The chain is built from TRBV5-1 and TRBJ2-7; TRBD2 matches 10 bases. Germline V gene sequence: CDR1 SGHRS, CDR2 YFSETQ. With V trimmed by 0 bases and J by 3 bases, 3 bases remained unmatched. CDR3 size: 15 residues. CDR3 sequence: CASSLEASGGYEQYF. CDR3 coding DNA: TGCGCCAGCAGCTTGGAGGCTAGCGGGGGCTACGAGCAGTACTTC.

This clone was seen once. The chain employs TRBV5-1 and TRBJ1-6; weak D call: TRBD1 (5 bases). Trimming pared 1 base from V and 7 bases from J, leaving 21 bases between. The CDR3 is made up of 18 amino acids. Germline CDR1 SGHRS, CDR2 YFSETQ. CDR3: CASSLRVGGQGKNSPLHF. The CDR3 DNA sequence: TGCGCCAGCAGCTTGAGAGTGGGCGGCCAGGGTAAGAATTCACCCCTCCACTTT.

This clone was observed a few times. The chain couples TRBV7-9 to TRBJ2-5; maybe TRBD2 (6 bases). Per germline, CDR1 SEHNR and CDR2 FQNEAQ (reference sequence). Trimming removed 6 bases at V and 1 base at J, with 9 bases between. CDR3 size: 13 residues. CDR3 in DNA: TGTGCCAGCAGGAAGCGGGTCCAAGAGACCCAGTACTTC. Amino acids: CASRKRVQETQYF.

The chain carries TRBV19 and TRBJ2-7, with 8 bases lining up with TRBD2. J lost 7 bases, V lost 3 bases, and 8 bases had no gene match. The length of the CDR3 is 14 residues. Germline V gives CDR1 LNHDA, CDR2 SQIVND (reference sequence). CDR3 in DNA: TGTGCCAGTAGTATGGGAGCGGGAGCGGGGGAGCAGTACTTC. It specifies CASSMGAGAGEQYF. Drawing the rest from reference TRBV19 and TRBJ2-7, the complete variable domain is DGGITQSPKYLFRKEGQNVTLSCEQNLNHDAMYWYRQDPGQGLRLIYYSQIVNDFQKGDIAEGYSVSREKKESFPLTVTSAQKNPTAFYLCASSMGAGAGEQYFGPGTRLTVT.

This chain uses TRBV10-2 with TRBJ2-1; 10 nucleotides line up with TRBD2. The junction had 10 bases not matched to a gene; V was cut back by 7 bases and J by 13 bases. The CDR3 sequence is 13 residues long. Germline CDR1 and CDR2: WSHSY and SAAADI. CDR3 sequence: CASKTSGDLAQFF. CDR3 sequence (DNA): TGCGCCAGCAAAACTAGCGGGGACCTAGCACAGTTCTTC.

This chain links TRBV20-1 with TRBJ2-1; D ambiguous. The CDR3 is 11 residues long. The V gene's germline CDR1 is DFQATT and CDR2 SNEGSKA (reference sequence). The CDR3 coding sequence is TGCAGGGGGTTAATGGGAAATGAGCAGTTCTTC. Amino acid sequence: CRGLMGNEQFF.

The chain couples TRBV11-3 to TRBJ2-7; maybe TRBD2 (5 bases). CDR3 length equals 15 residues. V was cut by 5 bases and J by 3 bases, with 17 bases left in between. Germline CDR1 is SGHNT and CDR2 is YENEEA. The CDR3 sequence is CASSPRGGSHYEQYF. CDR3 bases: TGTGCCAGCAGCCCCCGGGGTGGCTCGCACTACGAGCAGTACTTC.

The CDR3 spells CARRKVHNQPQHF. The DNA for the CDR3 is TGTGCCAGGAGGAAGGTGCACAATCAGCCCCAGCATTTT. The chain employs TRBV7-8 and TRBJ1-5, with unresolved D. This CDR3 is 13 amino acids long. From germline, CDR1 is SGHVS and CDR2 FQNEAQ. V was cut by 9 bases and J by 3 bases, with 12 bases left in between.

The J gene is TRBJ2-3, the V gene TRBV19; the match to TRBD2 covers 10 bases. J was trimmed by 2 bases and V by 4 bases; bases with no gene match: 3. Germline lookup yields CDR1 LNHDA and CDR2 SQIVND (reference sequence). The CDR3 has 15 residues. The chain's CDR3 is CASSRTSGHTDTQYF. The CDR3 DNA reads TGTGCCAGTAGTAGGACTAGCGGCCACACAGATACGCAGTATTTT.

The rearrangement uses TRBV29-1 and TRBJ2-1; TRBD1 matches 7 bases. CDR1 and CDR2 (germline): SQVTM, ANQGSEA. Germline trimming cut 6 bases from V and 9 bases from J; bases unmatched to any gene: 11. This CDR3 is built from 13 residues. The CDR3 DNA sequence: TGCAGCGTCTTGGGGCAGGGGGTAGGTGAGCAGTTCTTC. Its protein product is CSVLGQGVGEQFF.

The chain uses TRBV14 and TRBJ1-2; D is ambiguous. Germline assignment: CDR1 SGHDN and CDR2 FVKESK. The CDR3 length is 22 residues. Trimming shortened V by 5 bases and J by 0 bases, and 34 bases separated the two germline ends. The DNA of the CDR3 is TGTGCCAGCAGCAAAGGACTGCTTGCGTCCTCTTACTCCGCTAGTGCTAACTATGGCTACACCTTC. This encodes CASSKGLLASSYSASANYGYTF.

The chain employs TRBV27 and TRBJ2-1, with 9 nucleotides matching TRBD2. The germline V gene encodes CDR1 MNHEY and CDR2 SMNVEV (reference sequence). V shed 5 bases and J 1 base; nucleotides not matched to a gene: 6. The CDR3 covers 16 residues. The CDR3 DNA is TGTGCCAGCAGTCCTATAGCGGGAGCTTCCTACAATGAGCAGTTCTTC. Protein sequence: CASSPIAGASYNEQFF.

This chain links TRBV5-1 with TRBJ2-5; D may be TRBD2 (5 bases). V lost 0 bases to trimming and J lost 2 bases, with 14 bases between them. Germline V gene lookup returns CDR1 SGHRS and CDR2 YFSETQ. CDR3 length: 16 amino acids. CDR3 sequence (DNA): TGCGCCAGCAGCTTGGTTCCCGGGATGCCTCAAGAGACCCAGTACTTC. Amino acid sequence: CASSLVPGMPQETQYF.

V is TRBV5-1 and J is TRBJ2-4; 9 bases agree with TRBD2. The CDR3 is 17 residues long. Trimming cost V 5 bases and J 2 bases; bases outside gene matches: 11. CDR1 is SGHRS, CDR2 YFSETQ, per germline. This chain's CDR3 is CASRVSGGRGSKNIQYF. CDR3 sequence (DNA): TGCGCCAGCAGAGTGAGCGGCGGGAGGGGTTCCAAAAACATTCAGTACTTC. Full variable domain (remainder filled in from reference TRBV5-1 and TRBJ2-4): KAGVTQTPRYLIKTRGQQVTLSCSPISGHRSVSWYQQTPGQGLQFLFEYFSETQRNKGNFPGRFSGRQFSNSRSEMNVSTLELGDSALYLCASRVSGGRGSKNIQYFGAGTRLSVL.

To note about this clone: A much bigger clone sits one base away, suggesting this may be a read error. The chain has TRBV7-2 and TRBJ2-2; the D is unclear. With 3 bases removed from V and 7 bases from J, the gap between germline ends came to 3 bases. There are 11 residues in the CDR3. Germline values: CDR1 SGHTA, CDR2 FQGNSA. The CDR3 region is CASSFFGELFF. CDR3 sequence (DNA): TGTGCCAGCAGCTTTTTCGGGGAGCTGTTTTTT.

The rearrangement links TRBV21-1 to TRBJ2-3; the tabulated D call, TRBD1, remains unverified against the DNA. TRBV21-1 is a listed pseudogene. CDR3 length equals 10 residues. The CDR3 coding sequence is TGTGCCAGCAGCCTGAACCCAGAGTATTTT. Translated, it gives CASSLNPEYF.

This clone was observed once. This chain links TRBV15 with TRBJ2-1, with 11 bases identical to TRBD2. Germline CDR1 LNHNV, CDR2 YYDKDF (reference sequence). After removal of 1 base from V and 5 bases from J, the junction contained 10 bases not matched to a gene. The CDR3 is 18 amino acids. CDR3 amino acids: CATSRGAIIAGGHNEQFF. The CDR3 DNA reads as TGTGCCACCAGCAGAGGGGCAATAATAGCGGGGGGGCACAATGAGCAGTTCTTC.

The rearrangement uses TRBV9 and TRBJ1-1; 8 bases fit TRBD1. Trimming at V came to 0 bases and at J to 0 bases, leaving 1 base not matched to a gene. CDR3 length: 15 amino acids. The germline V gene encodes CDR1 SGDLS and CDR2 YYNGEE. The CDR3 sequence is CASSVGDRLNTEAFF. CDR3 in DNA: TGTGCCAGCAGCGTAGGGGACAGGTTGAACACTGAAGCTTTCTTT.

The chain combines TRBV5-1 with TRBJ1-1; TRBD1 matches at 7 bases. Germline V CDR1 and CDR2: SGHRS, YFSETQ. After removal of 4 bases from V and 2 bases from J, the junction contained 5 bases not matched to a gene. This CDR3 spans 14 amino acids. CDR3 sequence reads: CASSLQGVNTEAFF. The CDR3 DNA is TGCGCCAGCAGCCTTCAGGGGGTCAACACTGAAGCTTTCTTT.

This clone was seen just once. J is TRBJ2-3 and V is TRBV7-8; 12 bases align to TRBD2. V dropped 2 bases and J dropped 6; count of bases not matched to a gene: 3. Germline assignment: CDR1 SGHVS and CDR2 FQNEAQ. The CDR3 totals 15 residues. CDR3 protein: CASSLPSGGVDTQYF. CDR3 DNA: TGTGCCAGCAGCTTACCTAGCGGGGGGGTGGATACGCAGTATTTT.

The gene calls are TRBV19 and TRBJ1-5; D is unresolved. The CDR3 extends over 16 amino acids. Trimming shortened V by 3 bases and J by 1 base, and 13 bases separated the two germline ends. Germline V gene data show CDR1 as LNHDA and CDR2 as SQIVND (reference sequence). CDR3 DNA: TGTGCCAGTAGTATCGGGCAGAAAGGAAGCAATCAGCCCCAGCATTTT. Protein product: CASSIGQKGSNQPQHF.

The chain is built from TRBV10-3 and TRBJ1-2; D gene unclear. The CDR3 contains 13 residues. Trimming pared 4 bases from V and 4 bases from J, leaving 10 bases between. Germline V gives CDR1 ENHRY, CDR2 SYGVKD. CDR3 sequence (DNA): TGTGCCATCAGTGTCGCGGGCGGCTATGGCTACACCTTC. Translating gives CAISVAGGYGYTF.